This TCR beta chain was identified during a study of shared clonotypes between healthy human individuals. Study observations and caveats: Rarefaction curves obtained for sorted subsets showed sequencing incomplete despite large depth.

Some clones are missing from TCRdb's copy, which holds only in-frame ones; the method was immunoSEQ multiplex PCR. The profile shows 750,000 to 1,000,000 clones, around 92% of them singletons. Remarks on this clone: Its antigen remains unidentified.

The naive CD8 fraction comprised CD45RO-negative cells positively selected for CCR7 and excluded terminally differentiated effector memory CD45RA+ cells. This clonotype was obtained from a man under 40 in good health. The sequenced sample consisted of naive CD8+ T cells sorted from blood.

CDR3 sequence (DNA): TGTGCCAGCAGCTTAGACGGGAGGTACGAGCAGTACTTC. Translated: CASSLDGRYEQYF. This chain links TRBV13 with TRBJ2-7; 7 nucleotides align to TRBD2. This CDR3 spans 13 amino acids. The V gene end was trimmed by 1 base and the J gene end by 4 bases; junction bases not matched to a gene: 1. Germline V gene lookup returns CDR1 PRHDT and CDR2 FYEKMQ (reference sequence).